This record covers a single T cell receptor (beta chain). The data derive from a study of blood T cell repertoires in COVID-19. The CDR3 sequence is 13 residues long. V gave up 4 bases and J gave up 7 bases; unmatched junction bases: 6. Per the germline V gene, CDR1 is LGHDT and CDR2 is YNNKEL (reference sequence). Clones were sequenced by immunoSEQ multiplex PCR, and TCRdb holds only the in-frame ones, with some missing. This sample has roughly 190,000 clones, with about four fifths found just once. Sequencing was performed on peripheral blood. The origin of this receptor is a woman between 40 and 50 years old with COVID-19, enrolled during active disease. The gene calls are TRBV3-1 (or the pseudogene TRBV3-2) and TRBJ1-1; 7 bases are shared with TRBD1. The CDR3 region has the DNA TGTGCCAGCAGCCTCCACAGGGGAGGTGAAGCTTTCTTT. Its protein is CASSLHRGGEAFF.